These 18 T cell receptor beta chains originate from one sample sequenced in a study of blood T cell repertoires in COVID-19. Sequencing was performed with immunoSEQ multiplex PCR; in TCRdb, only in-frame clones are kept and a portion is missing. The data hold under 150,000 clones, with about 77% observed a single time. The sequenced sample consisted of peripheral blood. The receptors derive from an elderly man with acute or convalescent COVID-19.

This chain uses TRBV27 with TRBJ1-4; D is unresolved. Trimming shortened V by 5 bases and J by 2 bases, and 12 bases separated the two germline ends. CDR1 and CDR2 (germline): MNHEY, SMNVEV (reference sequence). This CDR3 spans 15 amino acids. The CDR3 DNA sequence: TGTGCCAGCAGTCCCAGTATGGTCACTAATGAAAAACTGTTTTTT. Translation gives CASSPSMVTNEKLFF.

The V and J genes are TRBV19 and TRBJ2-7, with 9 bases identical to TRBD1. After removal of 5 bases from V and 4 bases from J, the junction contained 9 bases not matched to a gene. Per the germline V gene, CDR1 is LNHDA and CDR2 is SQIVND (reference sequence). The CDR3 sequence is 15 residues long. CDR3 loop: CASSSASGTGYEQYF. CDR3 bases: TGTGCCAGTAGTTCCGCTTCCGGGACAGGGTACGAGCAGTACTTC.

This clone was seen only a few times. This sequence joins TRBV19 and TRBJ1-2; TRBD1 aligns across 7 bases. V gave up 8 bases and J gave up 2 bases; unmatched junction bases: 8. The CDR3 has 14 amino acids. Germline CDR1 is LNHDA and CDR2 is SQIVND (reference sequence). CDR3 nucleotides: TGTGCCAGTTTCACCGGGACAGCAAACTATGGCTACACCTTC. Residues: CASFTGTANYGYTF.

The CDR3 bases are TGTGCCAGCAGCTTAGCGGGGCCGGGCTCCTACGAGCAGTACTTC. Translating it yields CASSLAGPGSYEQYF. The V gene is TRBV7-6, the J gene TRBJ2-7; D is perhaps TRBD1 (5 bases). Germline loops: CDR1 SGHVS, CDR2 FNYEAQ. The CDR3 is 15 amino acids. V lost 0 bases and J 0 bases, leaving 9 bases between the germline ends.

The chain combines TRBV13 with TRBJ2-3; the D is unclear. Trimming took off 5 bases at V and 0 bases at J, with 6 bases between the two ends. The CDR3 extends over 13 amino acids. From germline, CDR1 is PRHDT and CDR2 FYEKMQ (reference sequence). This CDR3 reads CASSLRSTDTQYF. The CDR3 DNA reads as TGTGCCAGCAGCCTCAGGAGCACAGATACGCAGTATTTT.

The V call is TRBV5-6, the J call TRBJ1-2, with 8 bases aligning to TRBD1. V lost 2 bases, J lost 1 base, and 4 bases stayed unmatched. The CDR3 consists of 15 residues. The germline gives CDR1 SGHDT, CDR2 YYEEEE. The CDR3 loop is CASSFWTGHNYGYTF. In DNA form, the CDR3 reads TGTGCCAGCAGCTTTTGGACAGGGCATAACTATGGCTACACCTTC.

CDR3 amino acids: CASSAIGQGTGELFF. The CDR3 DNA is TGTGCCAGCAGTGCAATAGGACAGGGGACCGGGGAGCTGTTTTTT. The V call is TRBV28, the J call TRBJ2-2; 9 bases are a match to TRBD1. J gave up 5 bases and V 5 bases, and 6 bases lay outside the gene matches. This CDR3 region has 15 residues. Germline CDR1 and CDR2: MDHEN and SYDVKM.

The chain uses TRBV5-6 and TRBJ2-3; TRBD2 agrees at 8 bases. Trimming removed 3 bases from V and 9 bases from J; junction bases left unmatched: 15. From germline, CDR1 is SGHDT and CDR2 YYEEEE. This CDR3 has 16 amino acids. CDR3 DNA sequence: TGTGCCAGCAGCTCGCTGGGGGAAAGACTAGCGAGCACGCAGTATTTT. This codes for CASSSLGERLASTQYF. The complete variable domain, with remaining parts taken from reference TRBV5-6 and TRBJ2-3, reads DAGVTQSPTHLIKTRGQQVTLRCSPKSGHDTVSWYQQALGQGPQFIFQYYEEEERQRGNFPDRFSGHQFPNYSSELNVNALLLGDSALYLCASSSLGERLASTQYFGPGTRLTVL.

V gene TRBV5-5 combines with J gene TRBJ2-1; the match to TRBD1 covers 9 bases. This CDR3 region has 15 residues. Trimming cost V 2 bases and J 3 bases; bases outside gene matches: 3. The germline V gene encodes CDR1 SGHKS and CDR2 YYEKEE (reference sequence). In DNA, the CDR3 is TGTGCCAGCAGCTTCCGGGACAGGGTCTACAATGAGCAGTTCTTC. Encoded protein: CASSFRDRVYNEQFF.

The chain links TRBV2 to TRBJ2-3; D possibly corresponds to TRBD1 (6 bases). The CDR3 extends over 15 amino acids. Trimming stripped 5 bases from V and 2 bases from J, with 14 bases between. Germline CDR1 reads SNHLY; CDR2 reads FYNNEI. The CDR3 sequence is CASSFTGYTTDTQYF. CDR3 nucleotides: TGTGCCAGCAGTTTCACAGGGTATACCACAGATACGCAGTATTTT.

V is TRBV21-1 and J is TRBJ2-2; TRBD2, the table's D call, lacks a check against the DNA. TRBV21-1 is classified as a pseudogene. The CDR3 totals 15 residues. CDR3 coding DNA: TGTGCCAGCCTCTTGCGGACTAGCTACACCGGGGAGCTGTTTTTT. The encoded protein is CASLLRTSYTGELFF.

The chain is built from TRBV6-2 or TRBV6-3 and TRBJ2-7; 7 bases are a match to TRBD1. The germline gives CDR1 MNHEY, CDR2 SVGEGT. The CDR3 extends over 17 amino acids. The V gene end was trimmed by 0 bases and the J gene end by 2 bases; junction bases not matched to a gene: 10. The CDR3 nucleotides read TGTGCCAGCAGTTACTCACACAGGGGAAGGAAGACCTACGAGCAGTACTTC. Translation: CASSYSHRGRKTYEQYF.

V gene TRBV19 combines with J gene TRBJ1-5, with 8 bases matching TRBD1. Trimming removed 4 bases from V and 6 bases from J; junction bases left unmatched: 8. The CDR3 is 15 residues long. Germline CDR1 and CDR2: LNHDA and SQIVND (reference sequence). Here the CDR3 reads CASSSTGGGGQPQHF. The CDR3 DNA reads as TGTGCCAGTAGTAGCACAGGGGGAGGGGGTCAGCCCCAGCATTTT.

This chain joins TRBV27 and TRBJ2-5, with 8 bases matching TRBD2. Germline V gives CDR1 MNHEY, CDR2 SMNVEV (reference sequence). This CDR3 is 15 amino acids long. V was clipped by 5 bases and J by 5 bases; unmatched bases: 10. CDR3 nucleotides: TGTGCCAGCAGTAGAAGCGGGGGCCACTCCGAGACCCAGTACTTC. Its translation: CASSRSGGHSETQYF.

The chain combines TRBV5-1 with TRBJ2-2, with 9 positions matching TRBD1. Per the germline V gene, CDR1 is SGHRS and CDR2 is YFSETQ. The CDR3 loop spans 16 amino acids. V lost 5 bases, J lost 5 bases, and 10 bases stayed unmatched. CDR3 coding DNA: TGCGCCAGCAGTTCATCCGGGACAGGGTGGACCGGGGAGCTGTTTTTT. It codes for CASSSSGTGWTGELFF.

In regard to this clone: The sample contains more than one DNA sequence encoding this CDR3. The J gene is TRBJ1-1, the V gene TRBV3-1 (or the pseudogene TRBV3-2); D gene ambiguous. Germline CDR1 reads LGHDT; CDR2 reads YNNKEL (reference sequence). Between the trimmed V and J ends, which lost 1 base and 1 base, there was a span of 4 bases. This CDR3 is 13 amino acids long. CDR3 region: CASSQAGNTEAFF. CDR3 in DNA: TGTGCCAGCAGCCAAGCGGGGAACACTGAAGCTTTCTTT.

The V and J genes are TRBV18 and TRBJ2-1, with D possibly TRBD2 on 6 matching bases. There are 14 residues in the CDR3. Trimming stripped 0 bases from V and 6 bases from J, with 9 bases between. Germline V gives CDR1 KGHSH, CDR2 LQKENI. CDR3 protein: CASSPPRTINEQFF. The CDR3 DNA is TGTGCCAGCTCACCACCCAGGACTATCAATGAGCAGTTCTTC.

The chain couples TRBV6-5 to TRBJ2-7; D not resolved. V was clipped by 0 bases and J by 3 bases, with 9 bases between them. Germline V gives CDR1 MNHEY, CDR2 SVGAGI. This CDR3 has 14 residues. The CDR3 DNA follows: TGTGCCAGCAGTTACTCGAGTCCTATCTACGAGCAGTACTTC. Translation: CASSYSSPIYEQYF.